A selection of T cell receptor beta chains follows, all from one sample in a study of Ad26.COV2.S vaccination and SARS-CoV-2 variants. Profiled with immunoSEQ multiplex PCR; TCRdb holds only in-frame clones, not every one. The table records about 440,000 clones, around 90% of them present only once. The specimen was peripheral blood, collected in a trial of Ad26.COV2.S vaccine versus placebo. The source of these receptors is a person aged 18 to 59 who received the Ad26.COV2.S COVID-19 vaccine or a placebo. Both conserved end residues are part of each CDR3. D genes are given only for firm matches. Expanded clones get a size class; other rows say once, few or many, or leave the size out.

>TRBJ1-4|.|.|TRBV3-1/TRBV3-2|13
TGTGCCAGCAGTCCGCGAGAGGATGAAAAACTGTTTTTT
CASSPREDEKLFF
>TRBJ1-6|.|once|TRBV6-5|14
TGTGCCAGCAATCTAAAAGGGGTTGGGTCACCCCTCCACTTT
CASNLKGVGSPLHF
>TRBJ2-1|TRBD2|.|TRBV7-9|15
TGTGCCAGCAAGTTAGCAGCGGGATACTACAATGAGCAGTTCTTC
CASKLAAGYYNEQFF
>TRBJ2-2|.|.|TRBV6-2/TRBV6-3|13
TGTGCCAGCACCCCTAGGGGTACCGGGGAGCTGTTTTTT
CASTPRGTGELFF
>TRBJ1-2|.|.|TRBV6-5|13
TGTGCCAGCAGCCCCGGGGCAGAATATGGCTACACCTTC
CASSPGAEYGYTF
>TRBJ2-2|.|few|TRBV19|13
TGTGCCAGTAGAGGAGCGAACACCGGGGAGCTGTTTTTT
CASRGANTGELFF
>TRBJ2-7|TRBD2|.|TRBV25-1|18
TGTGCCAGCAGTGAATATAGCCCGGGACTAGCGGGCTCGGACGAGCAGTACTTC
CASSEYSPGLAGSDEQYF
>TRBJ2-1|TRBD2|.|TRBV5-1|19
TGCGCCAGCAGCTTGAGGAGGACTAGCGGGAGTAAACCCACAAATGAGCAGTTCTTC
CASSLRRTSGSKPTNEQFF
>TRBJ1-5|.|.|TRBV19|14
TGTGCCAGTAGTTTCCGGACAGTCAATCAGCCCCAGCATTTT
CASSFRTVNQPQHF
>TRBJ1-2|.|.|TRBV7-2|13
TGTGCCAGCAGCTTAGTGGGCTTGGATGGCTACACCTTC
CASSLVGLDGYTF
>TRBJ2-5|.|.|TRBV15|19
TGTGCCACCAGCAGAGATCCCCCCGAGGGGTTGGCGCGCCAAGAGACCCAGTACTTC
CATSRDPPEGLARQETQYF
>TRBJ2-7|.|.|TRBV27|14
TGTGCCAGCAGCAGAAGCTGGAGCTCCTACGAGCAGTACTTC
CASSRSWSSYEQYF
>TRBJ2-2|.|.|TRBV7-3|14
TGTGCCAGCAGCTGGGGTACGAACACCGGGGAGCTGTTTTTT
CASSWGTNTGELFF
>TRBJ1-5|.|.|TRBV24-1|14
TGTGCCACCAGTGATTTGTCTAGGGATCAGCCCCAGCATTTT
CATSDLSRDQPQHF
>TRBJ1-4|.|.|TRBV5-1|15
TGCGCCAGCAGCTTGGAAGGCGGAACTAATGAAAAACTGTTTTTT
CASSLEGGTNEKLFF
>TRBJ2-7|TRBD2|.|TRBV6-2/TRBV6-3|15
TGTGCCAGCAGTTACGCTGTAGCGGGAGGGTACGAGCAGTACTTC
CASSYAVAGGYEQYF
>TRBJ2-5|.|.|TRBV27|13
TGTGCCAGCAGTACCGACTGGGAAGAGACCCAGTACTTC
CASSTDWEETQYF